The next 21 T cell receptor beta chains were all read from a single sample in a study of blood T cell repertoires in COVID-19. Sequencing was performed with immunoSEQ multiplex PCR; in TCRdb, only in-frame clones are kept and a portion is missing. Of some 350,000 clones detected, 83% appear once; the ten largest clones hold about 3%. Sequenced input: peripheral blood. Every receptor here comes from a man under 40 with active or convalescent COVID-19.

In nucleotides, the CDR3 is TGTGCCAGTAGTATGCGGACAGGGAACTATGGCTACACCTTC. As protein: CASSMRTGNYGYTF. The V gene is TRBV19, the J gene TRBJ1-2; TRBD1 agrees at 8 bases. V was clipped by 3 bases and J by 2 bases; unmatched bases: 2. The CDR3 is 14 residues long. Germline V gene data show CDR1 as LNHDA and CDR2 as SQIVND (reference sequence).

V and J are TRBV7-8 and TRBJ2-1; 8 nucleotides line up with TRBD2. Germline V CDR1 and CDR2: SGHVS, FQNEAQ. Trimming removed 5 bases from V and 9 bases from J; junction bases left unmatched: 15. CDR3 length equals 16 residues. CDR3 bases: TGTGCCAGCAGCCAGGAGGCTCCCGGGACTAGGTGTGAGCAGTTCTTC. Residues: CASSQEAPGTRCEQFF.

The chain links TRBV29-1 to TRBJ2-2, with 8 bases aligning to TRBD2. This CDR3 region has 12 residues. V trimming: 8 bases; J trimming: 4 bases; junction bases outside the gene matches: 3. Germline CDR1 is SQVTM and CDR2 is ANQGSEA. The CDR3 DNA sequence: TGCAGCACCCGGGGGGGCACCGGGGAGCTGTTTTTT. Its protein product is CSTRGGTGELFF.

This clone is a singleton in its sample. The rearrangement joins TRBV30 to TRBJ2-7; unclear D gene. V was clipped by 2 bases and J by 2 bases, with 7 bases between them. The germline V gene encodes CDR1 GTSNPN and CDR2 SVGIG (reference sequence). The CDR3 consists of 12 residues. For the CDR3, the DNA is TGTGCCTGGAGTCCGGTCCCCTACGAGCAGTACTTC. Amino acid sequence: CAWSPVPYEQYF.

This clone has a handful of counts. This sequence joins TRBV7-2 and TRBJ2-2; 8 nucleotides align to TRBD1. V shed 5 bases and J 1 base; nucleotides not matched to a gene: 3. Germline-derived CDR1 and CDR2 are SGHTA and FQGNSA. The CDR3 is 15 residues long. The CDR3 reads CASSRDRLNTGELFF. For the CDR3, the DNA is TGTGCCAGCAGCCGGGACAGGCTGAACACCGGGGAGCTGTTTTTT. Combining the CDR3 with reference TRBV7-2 and TRBJ2-2 gives the whole variable domain GAGVSQSPSNKVTEKGKDVELRCDPISGHTALYWYRQSLGQGLEFLIYFQGNSAPDKSGLPSDRFSAERTGGSVSTLTIQRTQQEDSAVYLCASSRDRLNTGELFFGEGSRLTVL.

V and J are TRBV11-2 and TRBJ2-5, with D perhaps matching TRBD2 (5 bases). The germline V gene encodes CDR1 SGHAT and CDR2 FQNNGV. V lost 1 base and J lost 4, with 10 bases in between. The CDR3 length is 14 residues. As DNA, the CDR3 is TGTGCCAGCAGCTTAGGCAGAGGGTTAGAGACCCAGTACTTC. This sequence encodes CASSLGRGLETQYF.

The chain uses TRBV10-3 and TRBJ2-1, with D tentatively TRBD2 (5 bases). Germline CDR1 and CDR2: ENHRY and SYGVKD. The CDR3 extends over 17 amino acids. V lost 0 bases, J lost 2 bases, and 14 bases lay in between. CDR3 residues: CAISESARAGTYNEQFF. CDR3 nucleotides: TGTGCCATCAGTGAGTCTGCGAGGGCCGGGACCTACAATGAGCAGTTCTTC.

The CDR3 sequence is CARSLFLAEPYQETQYF. The CDR3 region has the DNA TGTGCCAGAAGCTTGTTCCTAGCGGAGCCGTACCAAGAGACCCAGTACTTC. The J gene is TRBJ2-5, the V gene TRBV5-3, with 7 nucleotides matching TRBD2. TRBV5-3 is filed as an ORF, its function uncertain. J was trimmed by 0 bases and V by 1 base; bases with no gene match: 9. CDR3 length: 17 amino acids.

The gene calls are TRBV18 and TRBJ1-5; a possible D gene is TRBD1 (5 bases). Germline assignment: CDR1 KGHSH and CDR2 LQKENI. The CDR3 runs to 15 residues. V was cut by 6 bases and J by 5 bases, with 17 bases left in between. CDR3 in DNA: TGTGCCAGCTCCCCTTCGCGGGACGGGTATCAGCCCCAGCATTTT. This translates into CASSPSRDGYQPQHF.

This sequence joins TRBV6-4 and TRBJ1-4, with a weak D call TRBD1 (5 bases). Germline V gene data show CDR1 as MRHNA and CDR2 as SNTAGT. V gave up 8 bases and J gave up 8 bases, with 15 bases separating them. This CDR3 is 13 amino acids long. The DNA for the CDR3 is TGTGCCAGCCTCTGGGAGGGGCGCGAAAAACTGTTTTTT. Encoded protein: CASLWEGREKLFF.

The chain links TRBV6-5 to TRBJ1-1; 7 nucleotides agree with TRBD1. Unmatched junction bases numbered 8, after V lost 2 bases and J lost 5 bases. The CDR3 runs 15 residues. Germline V gene sequence: CDR1 MNHEY, CDR2 SVGAGI. In nucleotides, the CDR3 is TGTGCCAGCAGTTACCGACAGGGAAAATATACTGAAGCTTTCTTT. Translation: CASSYRQGKYTEAFF.

This chain connects TRBV7-3 to TRBJ2-2; D not resolved. The CDR3 runs to 13 residues. V lost 2 bases and J 3 bases, leaving 4 bases between the germline ends. The V gene's germline CDR1 is SGHTA and CDR2 FQGTGA. The CDR3 is CASSLEDTGELFF. CDR3 DNA sequence: TGTGCCAGCAGCTTAGAGGACACCGGGGAGCTGTTTTTT.

V usage is TRBV5-1 and J usage is TRBJ2-7, with 7 bases that match TRBD2. The CDR3 loop spans 15 amino acids. V lost 0 bases, J lost 1 base, and 4 bases stayed unmatched. Germline lookup yields CDR1 SGHRS and CDR2 YFSETQ. CDR3 DNA sequence: TGCGCCAGCAGCTTGGGTCCGGGGGGTTCCTACGAGCAGTACTTC. It encodes CASSLGPGGSYEQYF. Drawing the rest from reference TRBV5-1 and TRBJ2-7, the complete variable domain is KAGVTQTPRYLIKTRGQQVTLSCSPISGHRSVSWYQQTPGQGLQFLFEYFSETQRNKGNFPGRFSGRQFSNSRSEMNVSTLELGDSALYLCASSLGPGGSYEQYFGPGTRLTVT.

The chain uses TRBV27 and TRBJ2-4, with TRBD2 matching 7 bases. From germline, CDR1 is MNHEY and CDR2 SMNVEV (reference sequence). The CDR3 loop spans 16 amino acids. V lost 3 bases, J lost 3 bases, and 8 bases stayed unmatched. CDR3 nucleotides: TGTGCCAGCAGTTTTGGCCCAGCGGGACTCAAAAACATTCAGTACTTC. This codes for CASSFGPAGLKNIQYF.

The chain links TRBV6-5 to TRBJ2-1, with no clear D. Looked up from germline, CDR1 is MNHEY and CDR2 is SVGAGI. The CDR3 has 11 residues. V lost 8 bases and J 8 bases, leaving 10 bases between the germline ends. In DNA form, the CDR3 reads TGTGCCAGCCAGGTGGGCTATGAGCAGTTCTTC. It codes for CASQVGYEQFF.

V gene TRBV19 combines with J gene TRBJ2-2; D might be TRBD2 (5 bases). CDR3 length: 14 amino acids. Germline assignment: CDR1 LNHDA and CDR2 SQIVND (reference sequence). Between the trimmed V and J ends, which lost 5 bases and 4 bases, there was a span of 11 bases. Here the CDR3 DNA reads TGTGCCAGTAGTGCTAGCTCTTCCACCGGGGAGCTGTTTTTT. It codes for CASSASSSTGELFF. Together with reference TRBV19 and TRBJ2-2, the CDR3 gives the full variable domain: DGGITQSPKYLFRKEGQNVTLSCEQNLNHDAMYWYRQDPGQGLRLIYYSQIVNDFQKGDIAEGYSVSREKKESFPLTVTSAQKNPTAFYLCASSASSSTGELFFGEGSRLTVL.

This clone was counted between two and nine times. This sequence joins TRBV5-1 and TRBJ2-2; the match to TRBD2 covers 7 bases. This CDR3 has 16 amino acids. The V segment lost 0 bases and the J segment 4 bases; nucleotides outside the gene matches: 6. The germline V gene encodes CDR1 SGHRS and CDR2 YFSETQ. CDR3 amino acids: CASSLEAGMRTGELFF. CDR3 in DNA: TGCGCCAGCAGCTTGGAAGCGGGGATGCGCACCGGGGAGCTGTTTTTT.

The V gene is TRBV6-2 or TRBV6-3, the J gene TRBJ1-1; a possible D gene is TRBD1 (5 bases). The CDR3 is made up of 13 amino acids. V dropped 6 bases and J dropped 1 base, with 9 bases sitting between them. Per the germline V gene, CDR1 is MNHEY and CDR2 is SVGEGT. This CDR3 reads CASSRDRNTEAFF. The CDR3 DNA is TGTGCCAGCAGCCGCGACAGGAACACTGAAGCTTTCTTT.

V usage is TRBV6-5 and J usage is TRBJ1-1; 10 bases agree with TRBD1. In germline, CDR1 is MNHEY, CDR2 SVGAGI. The CDR3 has 14 amino acids. Losses at the gene ends were 2 bases for V and 6 bases for J; bases not matched to a gene: 3. In DNA, the CDR3 is TGTGCCAGCAGTTACCTGGGACAGGGGCCTGAAGCTTTCTTT. This translates into CASSYLGQGPEAFF.

The J gene is TRBJ1-5, the V gene TRBV15; weak D call: TRBD1 (5 bases). The CDR3 length is 14 residues. The germline CDR1 and CDR2 sequences are LNHNV and YYDKDF (reference sequence). Trimming shortened V by 0 bases and J by 4 bases, and 7 bases separated the two germline ends. As DNA, the CDR3 is TGTGCCACCAGCAGAGATGGGGCAAATCAGCCCCAGCATTTT. Residues: CATSRDGANQPQHF.

This chain joins TRBV9 and TRBJ2-7, with 10 bases that match TRBD1. Per germline, CDR1 SGDLS and CDR2 YYNGEE. This CDR3 is built from 15 residues. With 3 bases clipped from V and 5 bases from J, the junction kept 8 bases outside the gene matches. CDR3 in amino acids: CASSAWDRGYHEQYF. The CDR3 region has the DNA TGTGCCAGCAGCGCTTGGGACAGGGGATACCACGAGCAGTACTTC.